Below are 6 T cell receptor beta chains sequenced from a single sample in a study of spatial heterogeneity in lung cancer. TCRdb reprocessed the 5' RACE reads via MiXCR and lists one record per CDR3 protein. The data hold approximately 56,000 distinct CDR3 sequences, with about 7.4% observed a single time. Noted time point: blood at routine non-recurrence follow-up after resection. Whole RNA came from tumor, nontumor lung or frozen PBMC and was sequenced without being sorted. This material consisted of PBMCs, taken at follow-up. These receptors came from a female donor with early-stage non-small cell lung cancer.

The rearrangement links TRBV7-3 to TRBJ2-7; 10 bases map to TRBD1. CDR1 and CDR2 (germline): SGHTA, FQGTGA. V was pared by 4 bases and J by 4 bases, with 1 base of the junction left unmatched. This CDR3 is 13 amino acids long. For the CDR3, the DNA is TGTGCCAGCAGCTGGGACAGGGGTTACGAGCAGTACTTC. Amino acid sequence: CASSWDRGYEQYF.

This chain connects TRBV15 to TRBJ1-5; D possibly corresponds to TRBD1 (5 bases). Trimming shortened V by 8 bases and J by 5 bases, and 22 bases separated the two germline ends. The length of the CDR3 is 16 residues. Germline CDR1 reads LNHNV; CDR2 reads YYDKDF (reference sequence). This CDR3 reads CATGAGITREDQPQHF. DNA of the CDR3: TGTGCCACCGGGGCAGGGATCACCCGTGAGGATCAGCCCCAGCATTTT.

The chain is built from TRBV29-1 and TRBJ2-5, with D unresolved. CDR3 length: 13 residues. Germline assignment: CDR1 SQVTM and CDR2 ANQGSEA. Trimming shortened V by 4 bases and J by 4 bases, and 13 bases separated the two germline ends. The CDR3 nucleotides read TGCAGCGTTGTAGGCTGGAACCGAGAGACCCAGTACTTC. Encoded protein: CSVVGWNRETQYF. Together with reference TRBV29-1 and TRBJ2-5, the CDR3 gives the full variable domain: SAVISQKPSRDICQRGTSLTIQCQVDSQVTMMFWYRQQPGQSLTLIATANQGSEATYESGFVIDKFPISRPNLTFSTLTVSNMSPEDSSIYLCSVVGWNRETQYFGPGTRLLVL.

This clonotype appeared many times. This rearrangement joins TRBV5-1 to TRBJ2-2; D is ambiguous. The CDR3 runs 15 residues. Trimming pared 0 bases from V and 1 base from J, leaving 7 bases between. Germline-derived CDR1 and CDR2 are SGHRS and YFSETQ. The CDR3 bases are TGCGCCAGCAGCTTGGCCAGCATGAACACCGGGGAGCTGTTTTTT. Amino acids: CASSLASMNTGELFF.

This clonotype showed up just a few times. The V and J genes are TRBV7-2 and TRBJ2-3; 14 positions match TRBD2. This CDR3 region has 17 residues. The junction had 8 bases not matched to a gene; V was cut back by 2 bases and J by 7 bases. The germline V gene has CDR1 SGHTA and CDR2 FQGNSA. The CDR3 spells CASSLRPGLAGAYTQYF. CDR3 nucleotide sequence: TGTGCCAGCAGCTTAAGACCGGGACTAGCGGGGGCTTATACGCAGTATTTT.

This clonotype was found many times. At one end the junction does not follow the germline gene, possibly because of a read error. The chain uses TRBV7-2 and TRBJ1-1, with unresolved D. The CDR3 spans 13 residues. The germline CDR1 and CDR2 sequences are SGHTA and FQGNSA. CDR3: CASSVAAVPEAFF. As DNA, the CDR3 is TGTGCCAGCAGCGTAGCGGCAGTGCCTGAAGCTTTCTTT.